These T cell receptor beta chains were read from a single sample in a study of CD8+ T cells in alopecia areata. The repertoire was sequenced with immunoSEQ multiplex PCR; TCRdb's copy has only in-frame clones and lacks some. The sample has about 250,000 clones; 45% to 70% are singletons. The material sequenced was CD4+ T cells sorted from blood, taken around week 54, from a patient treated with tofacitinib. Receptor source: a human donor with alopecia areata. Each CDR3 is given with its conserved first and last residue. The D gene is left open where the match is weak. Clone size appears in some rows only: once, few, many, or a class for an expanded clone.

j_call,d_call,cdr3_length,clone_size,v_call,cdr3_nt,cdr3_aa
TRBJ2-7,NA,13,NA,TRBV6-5,TGTGCCAGCACTTCCGGGGCATCCTACGAGCAGTACTTC,CASTSGASYEQYF
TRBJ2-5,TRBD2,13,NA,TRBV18,TGTGCCAGCTCGCTAAGCGGGGGAGAGACCCAGTACTTC,CASSLSGGETQYF
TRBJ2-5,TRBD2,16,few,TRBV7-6,TGTGCCAGCAGCTTAAGGACTAGCAACGATCAAGAGACCCAGTACTTC,CASSLRTSNDQETQYF
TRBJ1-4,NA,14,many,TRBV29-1,TGCAGCGTTGAAGGGTCCGCAACTAATGAAAAACTGTTTTTT,CSVEGSATNEKLFF
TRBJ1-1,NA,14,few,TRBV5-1,TGCGCCAGCAGCTTGGGGCAGAGGAACACTGAAGCTTTCTTT,CASSLGQRNTEAFF
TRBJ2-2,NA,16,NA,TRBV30,TGTGCCTGGTCCCTGTACTTGAGACTCAACACCGGGGAGCTGTTTTTT,CAWSLYLRLNTGELFF
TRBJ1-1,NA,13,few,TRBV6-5,TGTGCCAGCAGTTACACCCGGGACGGTGAAGCTTTCTTT,CASSYTRDGEAFF
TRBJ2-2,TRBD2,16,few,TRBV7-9,TGTGCCAGCAGCCCCCTAGCGGGGCCGAACACCGGGGAGCTGTTTTTT,CASSPLAGPNTGELFF
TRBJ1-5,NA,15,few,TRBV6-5,TGTGCCAGCAGTAAACTGGGGGTGAGCAATCAGCCCCAGCATTTT,CASSKLGVSNQPQHF
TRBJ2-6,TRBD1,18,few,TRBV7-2,TGTGCCAGCAGCTTAGTTGGGACAGGGCGTTCCGGGGCCAACGTCCTGACTTTC,CASSLVGTGRSGANVLTF
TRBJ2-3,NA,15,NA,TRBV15,TGTGCCACCAGCACAGATAGCCTCCGCGCAGATACGCAGTATTTT,CATSTDSLRADTQYF
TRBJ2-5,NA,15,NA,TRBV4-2,TGTGCCAGCAGCCAAGCGGCGGGGGCTGCGGGGACCCAGTACTTC,CASSQAAGAAGTQYF
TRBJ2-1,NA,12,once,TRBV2,TGTGCCAGCAGTGAAGACCACTCTGAGCAGTTCTTC,CASSEDHSEQFF
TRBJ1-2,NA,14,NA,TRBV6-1,TGTGCCAGCAGTGACCCGGGAGCGAACTATGGCTACACCTTC,CASSDPGANYGYTF
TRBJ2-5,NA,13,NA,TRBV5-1,TGCGCCAGCAGCCTAAACCAGGGACAGACCCAGTACTTC,CASSLNQGQTQYF
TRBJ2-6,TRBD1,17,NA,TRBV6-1,TGTGCCAGCAGTGGCAGGGGGCAAGTCTCTGGGGCCAACGTCCTGACTTTC,CASSGRGQVSGANVLTF
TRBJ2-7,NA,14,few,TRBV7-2,TGTGCCAGCAGCTTACCACGGCCCACCTACGAGCAGTACTTC,CASSLPRPTYEQYF
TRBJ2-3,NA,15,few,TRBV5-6,TGTGCCAGCAGCTTGGGGCGCGGGAACACAGATACGCAGTATTTT,CASSLGRGNTDTQYF
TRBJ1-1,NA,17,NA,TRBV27,TGTGCCAGCAGTGCCACCCGGGGAACAGGGATTGGGACTGAAGCTTTCTTT,CASSATRGTGIGTEAFF
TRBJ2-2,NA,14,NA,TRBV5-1,TGCGCCAGCAGCCCTTTACAGGAAACCGGGGAGCTGTTTTTT,CASSPLQETGELFF
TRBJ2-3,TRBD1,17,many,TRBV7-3,TGTGCCAGCAGCCAAGGGACAGGGATTACTAGCACAGATACGCAGTATTTT,CASSQGTGITSTDTQYF
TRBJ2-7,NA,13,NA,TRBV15,TGTGCCACCAGCAGCAGGACCCCCGCCGAGCAGTACTTC,CATSSRTPAEQYF
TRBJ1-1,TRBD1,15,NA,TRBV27,TGTGCCAGCAGTGACGGACAGGCTTGGGGCACTGAAGCTTTCTTT,CASSDGQAWGTEAFF
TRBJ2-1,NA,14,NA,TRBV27,TGTGCCAGCAGCCAAAGCTATCAGGGTCATGAGCAGTTCTTC,CASSQSYQGHEQFF
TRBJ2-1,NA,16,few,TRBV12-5,TGTGCTAGTGCCTTGGTCGTCTCGGAGTCCTACAATGAGCAGTTCTTC,CASALVVSESYNEQFF
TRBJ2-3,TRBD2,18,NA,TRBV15,TGTGCCACCAGCAGAGCGCTAGCGGGAGGCCCACGCACAGATACGCAGTATTTT,CATSRALAGGPRTDTQYF